Following are 20 T cell receptor beta chains from one sample sequenced in a study of PD-L1 blockade in urothelial cancer. The data were produced by immunoSEQ multiplex PCR, yet TCRdb's version contains in-frame clones alone and is incomplete. The sample records about 71,000 clones, about 89% being singletons. The material was PBMCs, obtained around atezolizumab (anti-PD-L1) treatment. All receptors come from a man aged 60-69 years with urothelial cancer.

V usage is TRBV19 and J usage is TRBJ1-5; no definite D call. V dropped 10 bases and J dropped 0 bases, with 13 bases sitting between them. The CDR3 runs to 14 residues. The V gene's germline CDR1 is LNHDA and CDR2 SQIVND (reference sequence). CDR3 DNA sequence: TGTGCCACTCATTCCGGGTATAGCAATCAGCCCCAGCATTTT. Its protein product is CATHSGYSNQPQHF.

V usage is TRBV2 and J usage is TRBJ1-2; 7 nucleotides agree with TRBD1. CDR1 SNHLY and CDR2 FYNNEI come from the germline V gene. The CDR3 loop spans 12 amino acids. V dropped 6 bases and J dropped 5; count of bases not matched to a gene: 3. CDR3 loop: CASRGDSYGYTF. The CDR3 DNA sequence: TGTGCCAGCAGGGGGGACAGTTATGGCTACACCTTC.

The rearrangement joins TRBV12-5 to TRBJ2-1; 8 positions agree with TRBD1. The length of the CDR3 is 14 residues. The J segment lost 4 bases and the V segment lost 3 bases, leaving 2 bases of the junction unmatched. In germline, CDR1 is LGHNT, CDR2 FRNRAP. The CDR3 nucleotides read TGTGCTAGTGGTTTAGGACAGGGTTACAATGAGCAGTTCTTC. As protein: CASGLGQGYNEQFF.

This chain connects TRBV2 to TRBJ1-2; maybe TRBD1 (6 bases). Deletions cut 4 bases from V and 5 bases from J, with 17 bases between. The CDR3 is made up of 15 amino acids. Germline lookup yields CDR1 SNHLY and CDR2 FYNNEI. The CDR3 protein is CASSVVRAGDYGYTF. CDR3 DNA: TGTGCCAGCAGTGTGGTCAGGGCAGGGGATTATGGCTACACCTTC.

The V call is TRBV6-5, the J call TRBJ2-7, with 9 bases matching TRBD1. The V and J ends lost 5 bases and 2 bases, in that order; junction bases with no gene match: 4. Germline CDR1 and CDR2: MNHEY and SVGAGI. The CDR3 contains 14 residues. CDR3 sequence: CASSRGTGTYEQYF. CDR3 DNA sequence: TGTGCCAGCAGTCGAGGGACAGGGACCTACGAGCAGTACTTC.

The chain carries TRBV28 and TRBJ2-7; 9 bases align to TRBD2. Germline V lookup: CDR1 MDHEN, CDR2 SYDVKM. V dropped 4 bases and J dropped 1; count of bases not matched to a gene: 8. CDR3 length equals 16 residues. In DNA form, the CDR3 reads TGTGCCAGCAGTTCCCGGAGGACTAGCGTGTCCTACGAGCAGTACTTC. This encodes CASSSRRTSVSYEQYF.

This rearrangement joins TRBV9 to TRBJ2-5; D possibly corresponds to TRBD1 (5 bases). Per the germline V gene, CDR1 is SGDLS and CDR2 is YYNGEE. The ends were cut back, 4 bases at V and 1 base at J, with 11 bases in the middle. CDR3 length: 14 amino acids. The CDR3 DNA reads as TGTGCCAGCAGCCCAGACAGAGCCCAAGAGACCCAGTACTTC. Amino acid sequence: CASSPDRAQETQYF.

The sample holds one count of this clone. V gene TRBV7-2 combines with J gene TRBJ1-1, with D perhaps TRBD1 (6 bases). This CDR3 comprises 15 residues. Trimming left V 5 bases short and J 5 bases short, with 18 bases between. In germline, CDR1 is SGHTA, CDR2 FQGNSA. CDR3 protein: CASSPQGRVRTEAFF. CDR3 sequence (DNA): TGTGCCAGCAGCCCACAGGGCAGGGTAAGGACTGAAGCTTTCTTT.

This chain connects TRBV5-1 to TRBJ2-5; the match to TRBD1 covers 8 bases. The J call is doubtful: the DNA matches TRBJ2-7 better. Germline V gene sequence: CDR1 SGHRS, CDR2 YFSETQ. The CDR3 runs to 14 residues. The CDR3 region has the DNA TGCGCCAGCAGCTCTTTGACAGGGGACTACGAGCAGTACTTC. This sequence encodes CASSSLTGDYEQYF.

This clone has a handful of counts. The chain uses TRBV11-2 and TRBJ1-2, with 7 nucleotides matching TRBD1. The trim removed 5 bases at V and 5 bases at J, leaving 11 bases unmatched. This CDR3 is built from 15 residues. CDR1 is SGHAT and CDR2 is FQNNGV in the germline V gene. CDR3 amino acids: CASSPGQAAGYGYTF. The DNA of the CDR3 is TGTGCCAGCAGCCCCGGACAGGCGGCGGGTTATGGCTACACCTTC.

The rearrangement links TRBV30 to TRBJ1-6; a weak D match, TRBD1 (5 bases). The CDR3 is 14 residues long. V was clipped by 0 bases and J by 7 bases, with 10 bases between them. Germline V gene data show CDR1 as GTSNPN and CDR2 as SVGIG (reference sequence). The CDR3 DNA follows: TGTGCCTGGAGTGTACCCGGGGGGAATTCACCCCTCCACTTT. Amino acid sequence: CAWSVPGGNSPLHF.

The chain uses TRBV28 and TRBJ2-1; TRBD2 aligns across 13 bases. The CDR3 spans 15 residues. In germline, CDR1 is MDHEN, CDR2 SYDVKM. Trimming at V came to 3 bases and at J to 10 bases, leaving 6 bases not matched to a gene. The DNA for the CDR3 is TGTGCCAGCAGTTTCGGAGGACTAGCGGGGGAAGAGCAGTTCTTC. Translated, it gives CASSFGGLAGEEQFF.

This chain links TRBV28 with TRBJ2-2; D is possibly TRBD2 (5 bases). Between the trimmed V and J ends, which lost 2 bases and 1 base, there was a span of 11 bases. This CDR3 has 16 residues. The V gene's germline CDR1 is MDHEN and CDR2 SYDVKM. The CDR3 reads CASSLTGGGNTGELFF. As DNA, the CDR3 is TGTGCCAGCAGTTTAACGGGCGGAGGGAACACCGGGGAGCTGTTTTTT.

The chain employs TRBV29-1 and TRBJ2-1; 11 nucleotides agree with TRBD1. The germline V gene encodes CDR1 SQVTM and CDR2 ANQGSEA. J was trimmed by 5 bases and V by 8 bases; bases with no gene match: 14. There are 16 residues in the CDR3. The CDR3 protein is CSFADLGTGGDNEQFF. CDR3 nucleotides: TGCAGCTTTGCGGATCTTGGGACAGGGGGGGACAATGAGCAGTTCTTC.

The CDR3 nucleotides are TGCGCCAGCAGTTCCTTTCGGACTAGCGGGAGGACGTCGAGCTCCTACAATGAGCAGTTCTTC. It specifies CASSSFRTSGRTSSSYNEQFF. The V gene is TRBV10-2, the J gene TRBJ2-1; TRBD2 matches 14 bases. With 5 bases clipped from V and 0 bases from J, the junction kept 15 bases outside the gene matches. Looked up from germline, CDR1 is WSHSY and CDR2 is SAAADI. CDR3 size: 21 residues.

The chain combines TRBV4-1 with TRBJ2-2; the match to TRBD1 covers 7 bases. Looked up from germline, CDR1 is MGHRA and CDR2 is YSYEKL. The CDR3 runs 16 residues. Trimming cost V 3 bases and J 2 bases; bases outside gene matches: 6. The CDR3 bases are TGCGCCAGCAGCCAGTCCGGGACAGCTAACACCGGGGAGCTGTTTTTT. Translated, it gives CASSQSGTANTGELFF.

The chain links TRBV5-1 to TRBJ2-3; TRBD1 might be the D (5 bases). The CDR3 spans 16 residues. Germline CDR1 SGHRS, CDR2 YFSETQ. Between the trimmed V and J ends, which lost 0 bases and 2 bases, there was a span of 13 bases. CDR3 nucleotide sequence: TGCGCCAGCAGCTTGGCCAGCACAGGCTACACAGATACGCAGTATTTT. Amino acid sequence: CASSLASTGYTDTQYF.

V and J are TRBV14 and TRBJ2-5; D possibly corresponds to TRBD1 (5 bases). Trimming took off 3 bases at V and 5 bases at J, with 10 bases between the two ends. The CDR3 covers 13 residues. CDR1 and CDR2 from the germline V gene are SGHDN and FVKESK. CDR3 in DNA: TGTGCCAGCAGCCAGGGTGCAGGGGAGACCCAGTACTTC. This sequence encodes CASSQGAGETQYF.

This chain joins TRBV5-1 and TRBJ1-1, with D uncertain. Trimming cost V 4 bases and J 5 bases, with 12 bases left between them. The V gene's germline CDR1 is SGHRS and CDR2 YFSETQ. The CDR3 runs 13 residues. The CDR3 sequence is CASSESRWTEAFF. CDR3 coding DNA: TGCGCCAGCAGCGAGTCCAGGTGGACTGAAGCTTTCTTT.

This clone was counted a single time. Here the CDR3 reads CASSPGTGGSYEQYF. For the CDR3, the DNA is TGCGCCAGCAGCCCCGGGACAGGGGGTTCCTACGAGCAGTACTTC. J is TRBJ2-7 and V is TRBV5-1; TRBD1 agrees at 11 bases. Germline CDR1 SGHRS, CDR2 YFSETQ. The CDR3 runs to 15 residues. V lost 4 bases and J lost 1; bases outside the gene matches: 4.